This T cell receptor beta chain appears in the sequencing data of a study of T cell repertoires in cytomegalovirus infection. At the level of the study: Recently described HLA-C-restricted plus well-studied HLA-B-restricted CMV epitopes were used.

With regard to this clonotype: No antigen is known for it.

V lost 7 bases and J lost 1, with 18 bases in between. CDR3 length: 16 residues. The germline gives CDR1 SEHNR, CDR2 FQNEAQ (reference sequence). A single record per CDR3 protein comes from TCRdb applying MiXCR to the reads. The sample consists of 450,000 to 650,000 distinct CDR3 sequences, about 40% of them appearing once. Study results and limitations: The ex vivo response showed dominance by HLA-C-restricted CMV-specific TCR beta clonotypes.

This chain links TRBV7-9 with TRBJ2-3, with D tentatively TRBD1 or TRBD2 (6 bases each). This receptor was taken from a human donor in good health (CMV status not recorded). Some clones in this sample may be carry-over from other donors' samples. The sample in question was cultured PBMCs, obtained from culture after CMV antigen stimulation. CDR3 in DNA: TGTGCCAGCATCTGGGGGGCCACTTCCCGCACAGATACGCAGTATTTT. Translation gives CASIWGATSRTDTQYF. Using reference TRBV7-9 and TRBJ2-3 for the parts outside the CDR3, the full variable domain is DTGVSQNPRHKITKRGQNVTFRCDPISEHNRLYWYRQTLGQGPEFLTYFQNEAQLEKSRLLSDRFSAERPKGSFSTLEIQRTEQGDSAMYLCASIWGATSRTDTQYFGPGTRLTVL.